This TCR beta chain came from a study of cytomegalovirus exposure and HLA in healthy donors. The wider study: Out of approximately 400 genotyped donors, about 84% belonged to the Caucasian-associated ancestry cluster.

Germline V gives CDR1 MNHNS, CDR2 SASEGT. Trimming removed 1 base from V and 7 bases from J, with 10 bases in between. CDR3 size: 13 residues. It was with 60 Vbeta and 13 Jbeta primers that the PCR ran. The method was immunoSEQ multiplex PCR; TCRdb's version includes in-frame clones alone and lacks a portion of them. The sample has about 180,000 clones, approximately 78% seen once. Study-level results: The study listed under 200 cytomegalovirus-associated TCR beta chains. Per a prior analysis, the majority of TCR beta V segments were productive roughly 87% or roughly 30% of the time.

In its sample, this clone was seen a few times. Antigen specificity is unknown. The V and J genes are TRBV6-1 and TRBJ1-2, with no clear D. This sequence was found in a woman in her forties or fifties in good health and CMV-seropositive. Sequencing was carried out using PBMCs. For the CDR3, the DNA is TGTGCCAGCAGTGAAGACGGGATAGGTGGCTACACCTTC. It yields the protein CASSEDGIGGYTF.